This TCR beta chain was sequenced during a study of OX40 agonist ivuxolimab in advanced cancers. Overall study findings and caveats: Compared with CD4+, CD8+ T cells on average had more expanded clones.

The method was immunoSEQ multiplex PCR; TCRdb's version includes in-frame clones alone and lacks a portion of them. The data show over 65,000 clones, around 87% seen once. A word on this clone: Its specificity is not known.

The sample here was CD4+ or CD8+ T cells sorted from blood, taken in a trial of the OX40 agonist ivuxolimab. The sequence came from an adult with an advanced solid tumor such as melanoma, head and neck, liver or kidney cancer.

This chain's CDR3 is CASSLALKGNTIYF. The DNA for the CDR3 is TGCGCCAGCAGCTTGGCCCTAAAAGGAAACACCATATATTTT. The chain employs TRBV5-1 and TRBJ1-3; D is unclear. The length of the CDR3 is 14 residues. V was cut by 0 bases and J by 4 bases, with 8 bases left in between. The germline gives CDR1 SGHRS, CDR2 YFSETQ.